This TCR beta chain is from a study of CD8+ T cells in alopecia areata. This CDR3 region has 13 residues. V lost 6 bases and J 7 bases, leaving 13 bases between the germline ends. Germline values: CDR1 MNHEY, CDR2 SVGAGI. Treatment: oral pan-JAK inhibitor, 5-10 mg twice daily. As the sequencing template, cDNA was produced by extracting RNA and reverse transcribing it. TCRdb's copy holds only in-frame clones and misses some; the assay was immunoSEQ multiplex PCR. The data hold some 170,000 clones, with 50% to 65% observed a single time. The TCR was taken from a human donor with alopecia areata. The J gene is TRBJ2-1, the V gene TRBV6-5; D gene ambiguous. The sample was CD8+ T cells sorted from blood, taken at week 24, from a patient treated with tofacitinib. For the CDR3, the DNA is TGTGCCAGCAGCTCCAACATGGCTAATGAGCAGTTCTTC. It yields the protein CASSSNMANEQFF.